The 13 T cell receptor beta chains listed next were all sequenced from one sample in a study of radiotherapy plus CTLA-4 blockade in lung cancer. Measured with immunoSEQ multiplex PCR; TCRdb has only the in-frame clones, and not every one. The profile shows 60,000 to 70,000 clones, about 80% of them singletons. The specimen comprised peripheral blood, sampled from a patient treated with radiotherapy plus ipilimumab. The receptor set was obtained from a human donor with non-small cell lung cancer who had a partial response to radiotherapy plus ipilimumab.

The J gene is TRBJ2-5, the V gene TRBV29-1; D uncertain. The end of the DNA aligns better with TRBJ2-7, so the J call may be wrong. CDR3 length: 15 residues. Germline CDR1 reads SQVTM; CDR2 reads ANQGSEA. Here the CDR3 reads CSVSSSIEPPHEQYF. The CDR3 nucleotides are TGCAGCGTTTCTAGTAGCATCGAACCCCCCCACGAGCAGTACTTC.

The CDR3 DNA is TGTGCCAGCACCAAGGGAGAAGCGGGAGTCCACACCGGGGAGCTGTTTTTT. Protein sequence: CASTKGEAGVHTGELFF. The V and J genes are TRBV2 and TRBJ2-2, with 8 bases that match TRBD2. Germline V CDR1 and CDR2: SNHLY, FYNNEI. The V segment lost 7 bases and the J segment 3 bases; nucleotides outside the gene matches: 13. There are 17 residues in the CDR3.

The chain carries TRBV2 and TRBJ1-2, with 7 bases identical to TRBD1. Trimming at V came to 3 bases and at J to 8 bases, leaving 21 bases not matched to a gene. Germline V CDR1 and CDR2: SNHLY, FYNNEI. This CDR3 is built from 18 residues. The CDR3 nucleotides are TGTGCCAGCAGTGAGAGGCGAAGATTGAGCGACAGGGAAGGCGGCTACACCTTC. This encodes CASSERRRLSDREGGYTF.

The chain employs TRBV27 and TRBJ2-6; the match to TRBD1 covers 11 bases. V trimming: 10 bases; J trimming: 2 bases; junction bases outside the gene matches: 19. This CDR3 contains 20 residues. Germline V gives CDR1 MNHEY, CDR2 SMNVEV (reference sequence). This chain's CDR3 is CATLPYPPGQGGAGANVLTF. The CDR3 bases are TGTGCCACCCTACCGTATCCCCCGGGACAGGGGGGGGCTGGGGCCAACGTCCTGACTTTC. Full variable domain (rest looked up from reference TRBV27 and TRBJ2-6): EAQVTQNPRYLITVTGKKLTVTCSQNMNHEYMSWYRQDPGLGLRQIYYSMNVEVTDKGDVPEGYKVSRKEKRNFPLILESPSPNQTSLYFCATLPYPPGQGGAGANVLTFGAGSRLTVL.

V is TRBV18 and J is TRBJ1-2, with 8 bases fitting TRBD1. Per germline, CDR1 KGHSH and CDR2 LQKENI. V gave up 4 bases and J gave up 3 bases; unmatched junction bases: 1. The CDR3 covers 13 residues. CDR3 protein: CASSLQGDYGYTF. The CDR3 nucleotides read TGTGCCAGCTCACTACAGGGGGACTATGGCTACACCTTC.

V and J are TRBV28 and TRBJ1-2; possibly TRBD1 for D (5 bases). V lost 3 bases to trimming and J lost 8 bases, with 13 bases between them. The CDR3 loop spans 13 amino acids. Germline CDR1 is MDHEN and CDR2 is SYDVKM. The CDR3 loop is CASSLGPTRGYTF. The DNA of the CDR3 is TGTGCCAGCAGTTTGGGGCCCACGCGAGGCTACACCTTC.

The rearrangement uses TRBV28 and TRBJ1-1; TRBD1 might be the D (5 bases). Germline-derived CDR1 and CDR2 are MDHEN and SYDVKM. V was pared by 6 bases and J by 0 bases, with 14 bases between. This CDR3 region has 15 residues. This chain's CDR3 is CASSPGGALNTEAFF. In nucleotides, the CDR3 is TGTGCCAGCAGCCCAGGAGGGGCCCTGAACACTGAAGCTTTCTTT.

The chain is built from TRBV18 and TRBJ1-3, with D possibly matching TRBD1 (5 bases). The CDR3 spans 17 residues. V shed 6 bases and J shed 3 bases, with 21 bases lying between them. From germline, CDR1 is KGHSH and CDR2 LQKENI. CDR3 loop: CASSPQRSGLSGNTIYF. The CDR3 coding sequence is TGTGCCAGCTCCCCTCAACGCTCGGGACTGAGTGGAAACACCATATATTTT. The entire variable domain, with the rest obtained from reference TRBV18 and TRBJ1-3, is as follows: NAGVMQNPRHLVRRRGQEARLRCSPMKGHSHVYWYRQLPEEGLKFMVYLQKENIIDESGMPKERFSAEFPKEGPSILRIQQVVRGDSAAYFCASSPQRSGLSGNTIYFGEGSWLTVV.

V is TRBV5-1 and J is TRBJ2-1, with TRBD2 matching over 12 bases. This CDR3 contains 15 residues. With 4 bases clipped from V and 8 bases from J, the junction kept 7 bases outside the gene matches. CDR1 and CDR2 from the germline V gene are SGHRS and YFSETQ. The CDR3 nucleotides are TGCGCCAGCAGCCTGGAAGGACTAGCGGGATATGAGCAGTTCTTC. Its protein is CASSLEGLAGYEQFF.

CDR3 residues: CAIKGGSAYEQYF. The CDR3 coding sequence is TGTGCCATCAAGGGCGGGAGCGCCTACGAGCAGTACTTC. This chain uses TRBV10-3 with TRBJ2-7, with 7 nucleotides matching TRBD2. CDR3 length: 13 amino acids. CDR1 is ENHRY, CDR2 SYGVKD, per germline. The V segment lost 7 bases and the J segment 2 bases; nucleotides outside the gene matches: 5.

The rearrangement links TRBV5-1 to TRBJ2-2; tentative D call: TRBD1 (5 bases). The CDR3 has 14 amino acids. Germline V gene sequence: CDR1 SGHRS, CDR2 YFSETQ. The V gene lost 1 base and the J gene lost 4 bases, with 8 bases spanning the gap. CDR3 residues: CASSLRGGTGELFF. CDR3 coding DNA: TGCGCCAGCAGCTTGAGGGGTGGCACCGGGGAGCTGTTTTTT.

The J gene is TRBJ1-2, the V gene TRBV5-1; 7 bases are a match to TRBD1. Looked up from germline, CDR1 is SGHRS and CDR2 is YFSETQ. Trimming took 0 bases from V and 2 from J; bases not matched to a gene: 7. CDR3 length: 16 residues. The CDR3 DNA reads as TGCGCCAGCAGCTTGGTAGCGACAGGGAACAACTATGGCTACACCTTC. The encoded protein is CASSLVATGNNYGYTF.

The V gene is TRBV7-3, the J gene TRBJ1-1; D possibly corresponds to TRBD1 (5 bases). Germline V lookup: CDR1 SGHTA, CDR2 FQGTGA. The CDR3 has 13 amino acids. The V end lost 5 bases, the J end lost 6 bases, and 13 bases lay between the germline ends. CDR3 coding DNA: TGTGCCAGCAGCGAGTTTACAGGTCCTGAAGCTTTCTTT. Its translation: CASSEFTGPEAFF.